This T cell receptor beta chain was observed in a study of T cells after yellow fever vaccination. TCRdb passed the 5' RACE reads through MiXCR, listing each CDR3 protein once. The sample carries 600,000 to 750,000 distinct CDR3 sequences, about 12% recorded once. Trimming stripped 2 bases from V and 4 bases from J, with 17 bases between. Germline V gives CDR1 MNHEY, CDR2 SVGAGI. The CDR3 is 17 residues long. Specimen: PBMCs, collected on the day of the yellow fever booster vaccination. The sequence came from a man under 40 who received the YFV17D yellow fever vaccine. The chain is built from TRBV6-5 and TRBJ2-2, with D possibly TRBD1 on 5 matching bases. The CDR3 nucleotides are TGTGCCAGCAGTTACCAACCCCCCGGACACATCACCGGGGAGCTGTTTTTT. This codes for CASSYQPPGHITGELFF.